One sample yielded the 24 T cell receptor beta chains listed below, sequenced in a study of CD4 T cells in relation to SARS-CoV-2 and coronaviruses. CD4+ T cells from unexposed donors were obtained before the COVID-19 pandemic (2011-2018). Only in-frame clones appear in the TCRdb table, and some are missing; sequencing was by immunoSEQ multiplex PCR. Among more than 50,000 clones, 80% to 90% were seen once, and the ten largest hold 1.4%. Sequencing used memory CD4+ T cells from PBMCs. The receptors were sampled from a human donor in good health.

V and J are TRBV9 and TRBJ1-5, with D unclear. CDR1 and CDR2 from the germline V gene are SGDLS and YYNGEE. The CDR3 contains 13 residues. Trimming stripped 0 bases from V and 7 bases from J, with 8 bases between. DNA of the CDR3: TGTGCCAGCAGCGTAGATTTGGGGCAGCCCCAGCATTTT. It translates to CASSVDLGQPQHF. Complete variable domain (other parts from reference TRBV9 and TRBJ1-5): DSGVTQTPKHLITATGQRVTLRCSPRSGDLSVYWYQQSLDQGLQFLIQYYNGEERAKGNILERFSAQQFPDLHSELNLSSLELGDSALYFCASSVDLGQPQHFGDGTRLSIL.

The chain uses TRBV3-1 (or the pseudogene TRBV3-2) and TRBJ2-7, with TRBD1 matching over 12 bases. The ends lost 1 base at V and 6 bases at J; junction bases unmatched: 13. The V gene's germline CDR1 is LGHDT and CDR2 YNNKEL (reference sequence). This CDR3 is built from 18 residues. CDR3 coding DNA: TGTGCCAGCAGCCAAGGGATAGGTTCGGGACAGGGGGCCCGCGAGCAGTACTTC. Its translation is CASSQGIGSGQGAREQYF.

V and J are TRBV5-1 and TRBJ2-2, with no clear D. Germline-derived CDR1 and CDR2 are SGHRS and YFSETQ. The CDR3 sequence is 15 residues long. Trimming pared 0 bases from V and 1 base from J, leaving 7 bases between. CDR3 loop: CASSLDGRNTGELFF. Written as DNA, the CDR3 is TGCGCCAGCAGCTTGGATGGCAGGAACACCGGGGAGCTGTTTTTT.

The chain couples TRBV5-4 to TRBJ1-6, with TRBD1 as a possible D gene (5 bases). The germline V and J ends were trimmed by 6 bases and 7 bases, with 11 bases remaining between them. Germline CDR1 reads SGHNT; CDR2 reads YYREEE (reference sequence). This CDR3 contains 13 residues. The CDR3 DNA sequence: TGTGCCAGCAACGAGGGGAAGAATTCACCCCTCCACTTT. Protein: CASNEGKNSPLHF.

This clone appeared a single time. V is TRBV6-6 and J is TRBJ2-1; 9 bases are shared with TRBD2. V shed 5 bases and J 2 bases; nucleotides not matched to a gene: 7. This CDR3 has 16 amino acids. Germline CDR1 and CDR2: MNHNY and SVGAGI (reference sequence). This CDR3 is CASSPRASGTYNEQFF. DNA for the CDR3: TGTGCCAGCAGTCCCCGGGCTAGCGGGACCTACAATGAGCAGTTCTTC.

The rearrangement uses TRBV28 and TRBJ1-1; TRBD1 agrees at 10 bases. The CDR3 totals 17 residues. Germline V gene data show CDR1 as MDHEN and CDR2 as SYDVKM. Germline trimming cut 4 bases from V and 2 bases from J; bases unmatched to any gene: 10. The chain's CDR3 is CASSSPSTGGTNTEAFF. The DNA of the CDR3 is TGTGCCAGCAGTTCCCCCTCGACAGGGGGCACAAACACTGAAGCTTTCTTT.

The CDR3 bases are TGTGCCAGTAGTATCGGTCCCGGGACTAGCGGGACCTACGAGCAGTACTTC. Its protein product is CASSIGPGTSGTYEQYF. The gene calls are TRBV19 and TRBJ2-7; TRBD2 matches 13 bases. Germline CDR1 LNHDA, CDR2 SQIVND (reference sequence). The CDR3 sequence is 17 residues long. V lost 3 bases, J lost 2 bases, and 7 bases stayed unmatched.

The chain employs TRBV5-4 and TRBJ1-2; D not resolved. V was clipped by 0 bases and J by 2 bases, with 8 bases between them. There are 14 residues in the CDR3. Germline V gives CDR1 SGHNT, CDR2 YYREEE (reference sequence). For the CDR3, the DNA is TGTGCCAGCAGCTTGGTGGACGCCAACTATGGCTACACCTTC. Translating it yields CASSLVDANYGYTF.

CDR3 coding DNA: TGTGCCACCGCGGTTAGGGGCAATGAGCAGTTCTTC. It codes for CATAVRGNEQFF. The V call is TRBV15, the J call TRBJ2-1; maybe TRBD1 (5 bases). The V gene's germline CDR1 is LNHNV and CDR2 YYDKDF (reference sequence). The CDR3 is made up of 12 amino acids. With 8 bases removed from V and 6 bases from J, the gap between germline ends came to 11 bases.

The genes are TRBV28 and TRBJ2-3; D possibly matches TRBD1 or TRBD2 (5 bases each). The CDR3 is 16 residues long. V was pared by 6 bases and J by 3 bases, with 19 bases between. Germline V gives CDR1 MDHEN, CDR2 SYDVKM. In DNA form, the CDR3 reads TGTGCCAGCAGAGGGACGGTTCGAGGTTCGACAGATACGCAGTATTTT. As protein: CASRGTVRGSTDTQYF.

This clone was counted once. The chain has TRBV19 and TRBJ1-5; D not certain. CDR3 length equals 14 residues. Trimming left V 3 bases short and J 2 bases short, with 8 bases between. Germline CDR1 and CDR2: LNHDA and SQIVND (reference sequence). The CDR3 is CASSMDRGNQPQHF. CDR3 DNA: TGTGCCAGTAGTATGGATCGGGGCAATCAGCCCCAGCATTTT. Looking up the rest from reference TRBV19 and TRBJ1-5 gives the full variable domain: DGGITQSPKYLFRKEGQNVTLSCEQNLNHDAMYWYRQDPGQGLRLIYYSQIVNDFQKGDIAEGYSVSREKKESFPLTVTSAQKNPTAFYLCASSMDRGNQPQHFGDGTRLSIL.

The V and J genes are TRBV18 and TRBJ1-4; TRBD1 aligns across 10 bases. CDR3 length: 14 amino acids. J lost 8 bases, V lost 3 bases, and 3 bases had no gene match. CDR1 and CDR2 (germline): KGHSH, LQKENI. The CDR3 DNA reads TGTGCCAGCTCACCGACAGGGGGCGGGGAAAAACTGTTTTTT. This encodes CASSPTGGGEKLFF.

This clone was observed a few times. V is TRBV7-9 and J is TRBJ2-3, with D tentatively TRBD2 (5 bases). Per germline, CDR1 SEHNR and CDR2 FQNEAQ (reference sequence). CDR3 length: 16 residues. Between the trimmed V and J ends, which lost 0 bases and 2 bases, there was a span of 12 bases. The CDR3 reads CASSLASGKNTDTQYF. CDR3 sequence (DNA): TGTGCCAGCAGCTTAGCGTCGGGAAAGAACACAGATACGCAGTATTTT.

This rearrangement joins TRBV18 to TRBJ1-1; a weak D match, TRBD1 (5 bases). Germline V CDR1 and CDR2: KGHSH, LQKENI. Trimming removed 0 bases from V and 4 bases from J, with 9 bases in between. CDR3 length: 14 amino acids. Here the CDR3 DNA reads TGTGCCAGCTCACCACCGGGGGGGAGCACTGAAGCTTTCTTT. Its translation is CASSPPGGSTEAFF.

The chain links TRBV30 to TRBJ2-3; 8 positions match TRBD1. Unmatched junction bases numbered 6, after V lost 2 bases and J lost 5 bases. The CDR3 loop spans 14 amino acids. From germline, CDR1 is GTSNPN and CDR2 SVGIG (reference sequence). The CDR3 loop is CAWSSGQGGDTQYF. CDR3 nucleotide sequence: TGTGCCTGGAGTTCCGGACAGGGTGGAGATACGCAGTATTTT.

CDR3 loop: CAISKRENYNEQFF. In DNA form, the CDR3 reads TGTGCCATCAGTAAGCGGGAGAATTACAATGAGCAGTTCTTC. The chain is built from TRBV10-3 and TRBJ2-1; 8 nucleotides match TRBD2. The junction had 4 bases not matched to a gene; V was cut back by 5 bases and J by 4 bases. Germline assignment: CDR1 ENHRY and CDR2 SYGVKD. The CDR3 contains 14 residues.

This chain uses TRBV7-2 with TRBJ2-1; D is unresolved. Trimming pared 1 base from V and 7 bases from J, leaving 8 bases between. CDR3 length: 13 amino acids. Germline V lookup: CDR1 SGHTA, CDR2 FQGNSA. In DNA form, the CDR3 reads TGTGCCAGCAGCTTAGAATACGGAAATGAGCAGTTCTTC. Translating gives CASSLEYGNEQFF. Filled out from reference TRBV7-2 and TRBJ2-1, the complete variable domain reads GAGVSQSPSNKVTEKGKDVELRCDPISGHTALYWYRQSLGQGLEFLIYFQGNSAPDKSGLPSDRFSAERTGGSVSTLTIQRTQQEDSAVYLCASSLEYGNEQFFGPGTRLTVL.

This clone appeared a single time. This chain connects TRBV5-1 to TRBJ2-1, with no clear D. Deletions cut 1 base from V and 7 bases from J, with 3 bases between. CDR3 length: 11 amino acids. Germline V gene sequence: CDR1 SGHRS, CDR2 YFSETQ. The CDR3 loop is CASSLTNEQFF. The CDR3 region has the DNA TGCGCCAGCAGCTTGACGAATGAGCAGTTCTTC. Complete variable domain (other parts from reference TRBV5-1 and TRBJ2-1): KAGVTQTPRYLIKTRGQQVTLSCSPISGHRSVSWYQQTPGQGLQFLFEYFSETQRNKGNFPGRFSGRQFSNSRSEMNVSTLELGDSALYLCASSLTNEQFFGPGTRLTVL.

The chain combines TRBV7-3 with TRBJ2-5, with D possibly TRBD2 on 7 matching bases. The germline V and J ends were trimmed by 2 bases and 5 bases, with 15 bases remaining between them. There are 15 residues in the CDR3. Germline V lookup: CDR1 SGHTA, CDR2 FQGTGA. CDR3 protein: CASSLLRGASETQYF. CDR3 nucleotide sequence: TGTGCCAGCAGCTTATTACGGGGGGCAAGTGAGACCCAGTACTTC.

This clone was picked up one time. The V call is TRBV24-1, the J call TRBJ2-7; TRBD2 is a possible D gene (6 bases). V dropped 4 bases and J dropped 7 bases, with 16 bases sitting between them. The CDR3 length is 14 residues. Germline CDR1 is KGHDR and CDR2 is SFDVKD. Here the CDR3 reads CATSDRVGGIEQYF. The CDR3 DNA is TGTGCCACCAGTGACAGAGTTGGAGGGATTGAGCAGTACTTC.

This chain connects TRBV7-3 to TRBJ2-2, with TRBD2 matching over 10 bases. The CDR3 is made up of 16 amino acids. The J segment lost 5 bases and the V segment lost 3 bases, leaving 6 bases of the junction unmatched. CDR1 and CDR2 from the germline V gene are SGHTA and FQGTGA. DNA for the CDR3: TGTGCCAGCAGCTTCCCTAGCGGGAGTGGAACCGGGGAGCTGTTTTTT. It yields the protein CASSFPSGSGTGELFF.

The chain employs TRBV19 and TRBJ1-5, with no clear D. Germline V gene sequence: CDR1 LNHDA, CDR2 SQIVND (reference sequence). V lost 5 bases and J lost 5, with 10 bases in between. This CDR3 is 13 amino acids long. CDR3 loop: CASSAGRDQPQHF. For the CDR3, the DNA is TGTGCCAGTAGTGCCGGGAGAGATCAGCCCCAGCATTTT.

This clone was recorded a few times. The V call is TRBV19, the J call TRBJ2-2, with 10 bases that match TRBD1. The CDR3 length is 16 residues. Losses at the gene ends were 8 bases for V and 5 bases for J; bases not matched to a gene: 11. Looked up from germline, CDR1 is LNHDA and CDR2 is SQIVND (reference sequence). The DNA for the CDR3 is TGTGCCAGTCACCGCGGGACAGGGGTAAATACCGGGGAGCTGTTTTTT. Its protein is CASHRGTGVNTGELFF.

This rearrangement joins TRBV19 to TRBJ2-3, with TRBD2 matching over 14 bases. From germline, CDR1 is LNHDA and CDR2 SQIVND (reference sequence). This CDR3 is 17 amino acids long. J was trimmed by 0 bases and V by 9 bases; bases with no gene match: 8. CDR3 loop: CASTGLAGGASTDTQYF. As DNA, the CDR3 is TGTGCCAGCACCGGACTAGCGGGGGGTGCTAGCACAGATACGCAGTATTTT.